The clone carrying this TCR beta chain was counted between two and nine times. Antigen specificity is unknown. The germline V and J ends were trimmed by 1 base and 5 bases, with 11 bases remaining between them. The CDR3 runs 14 residues. Germline CDR1 reads SGHVS; CDR2 reads FNYEAQ. This sample stems from a study of cytomegalovirus exposure and HLA in healthy donors. PCR amplification relied on 60 Vbeta primers (plus 13 Jbeta primers). Sequenced by immunoSEQ multiplex PCR; TCRdb stores in-frame clones only, minus some. The sample yields 100,000 to 150,000 clones, over 70% seen once. Study-wide results and caveats: Researchers catalogued over 150 TCR beta chains as cytomegalovirus-associated. Later analysis placed DRB1 highest and HLA-C lowest in TCR association rates, which differed by HLA locus.

This receptor was taken from a woman in her fifties or sixties in good health and CMV-seropositive. The chain recombines TRBV7-6 with TRBJ1-1; D call uncertain. Sequencing was performed on PBMCs. The CDR3 loop is CASSLGMEVTEAFF. The CDR3 DNA follows: TGTGCCAGCAGCTTAGGGATGGAGGTTACTGAAGCTTTCTTT.